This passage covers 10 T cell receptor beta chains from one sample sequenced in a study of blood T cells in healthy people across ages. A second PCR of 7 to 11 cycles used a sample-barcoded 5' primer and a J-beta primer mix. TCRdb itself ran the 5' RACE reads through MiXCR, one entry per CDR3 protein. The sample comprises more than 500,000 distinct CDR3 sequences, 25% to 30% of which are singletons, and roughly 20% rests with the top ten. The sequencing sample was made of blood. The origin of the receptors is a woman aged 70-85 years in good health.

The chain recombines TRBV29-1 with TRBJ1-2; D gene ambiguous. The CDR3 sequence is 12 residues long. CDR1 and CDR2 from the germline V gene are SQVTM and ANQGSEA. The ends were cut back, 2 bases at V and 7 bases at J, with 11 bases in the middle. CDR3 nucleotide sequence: TGCAGCGTTGAAAGGGAAATAGGTGGCTACACCTTC. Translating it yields CSVEREIGGYTF.

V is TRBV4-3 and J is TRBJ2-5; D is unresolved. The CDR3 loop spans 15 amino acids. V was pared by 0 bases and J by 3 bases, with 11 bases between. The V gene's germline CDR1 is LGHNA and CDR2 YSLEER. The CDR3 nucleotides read TGCGCCAGCAGCCAAGATCTACAGCGAAAAGAGACCCAGTACTTC. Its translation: CASSQDLQRKETQYF.

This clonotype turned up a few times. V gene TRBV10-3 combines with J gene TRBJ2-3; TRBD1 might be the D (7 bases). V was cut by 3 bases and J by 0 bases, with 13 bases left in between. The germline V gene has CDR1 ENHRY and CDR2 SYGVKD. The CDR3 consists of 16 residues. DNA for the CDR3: TGTGCCATCAGTGAAGGGGCAGGGGGGAGCACAGATACGCAGTATTTT. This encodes CAISEGAGGSTDTQYF.

The CDR3 loop reads CSARLGTGPGTEAFF. The CDR3 coding sequence is TGCAGTGCTAGACTCGGTACGGGCCCGGGCACTGAAGCTTTCTTT. The chain employs TRBV20-1 and TRBJ1-1; D gene uncertain. The CDR3 length is 15 residues. CDR1 and CDR2 from the germline V gene are DFQATT and SNEGSKA (reference sequence). The V end was cut by 2 bases, the J end by 4 bases, with 17 bases between.

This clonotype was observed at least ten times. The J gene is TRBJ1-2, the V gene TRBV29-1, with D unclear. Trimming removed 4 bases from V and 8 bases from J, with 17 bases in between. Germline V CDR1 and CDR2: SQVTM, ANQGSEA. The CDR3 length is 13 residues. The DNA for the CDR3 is TGCAGCGTTGGAGGATATGAACGAGGGGGCTACACCTTC. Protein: CSVGGYERGGYTF.

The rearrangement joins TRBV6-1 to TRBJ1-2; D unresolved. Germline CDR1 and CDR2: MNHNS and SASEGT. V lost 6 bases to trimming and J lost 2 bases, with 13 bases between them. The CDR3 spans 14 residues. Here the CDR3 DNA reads TGTGCCAGCAGAAGGCGGGCGCTAAACTATGGCTACACCTTC. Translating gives CASRRRALNYGYTF.

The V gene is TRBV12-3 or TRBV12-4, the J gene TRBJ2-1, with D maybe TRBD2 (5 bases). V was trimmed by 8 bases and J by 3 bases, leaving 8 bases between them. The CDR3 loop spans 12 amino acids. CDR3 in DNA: TGTGCCAGCTACGAGGGCTACAATGAGCAGTTCTTC. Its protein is CASYEGYNEQFF.

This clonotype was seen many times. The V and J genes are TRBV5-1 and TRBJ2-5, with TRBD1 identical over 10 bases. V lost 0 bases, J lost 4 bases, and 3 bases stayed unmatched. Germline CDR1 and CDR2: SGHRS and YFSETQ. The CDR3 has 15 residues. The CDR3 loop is CASSLGQGAGETQYF. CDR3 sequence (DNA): TGCGCCAGCAGCTTGGGACAGGGGGCAGGAGAGACCCAGTACTTC.

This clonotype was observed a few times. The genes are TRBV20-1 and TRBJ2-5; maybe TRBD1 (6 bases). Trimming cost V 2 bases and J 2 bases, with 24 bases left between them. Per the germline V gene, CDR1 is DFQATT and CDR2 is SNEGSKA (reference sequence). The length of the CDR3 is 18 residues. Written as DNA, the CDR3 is TGCAGTGCTAGAAGGTTTTTTAGGACAGAGCGACAACAAGAGACCCAGTACTTC. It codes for CSARRFFRTERQQETQYF.

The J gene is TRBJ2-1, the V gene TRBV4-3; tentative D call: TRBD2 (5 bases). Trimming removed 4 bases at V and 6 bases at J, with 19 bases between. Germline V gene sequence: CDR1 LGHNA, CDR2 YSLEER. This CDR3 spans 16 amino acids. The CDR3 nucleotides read TGCGCCAGCAGCCTCAACGGACGCGTTGGGAGCAATGAGCAGTTCTTC. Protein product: CASSLNGRVGSNEQFF.